A single T cell receptor (beta chain) is shown here with its context. Its antigen is currently not known. Base qualities are missing; no much larger clone stands one base away. The sample comes from a study of Ad26.COV2.S vaccination and SARS-CoV-2 variants (dated by TCRdb to the early 2020s). A note on the overall study: Vaccine-arm donors were drawn from COV1001, a multicentre, randomized, double-blind, placebo-controlled phase I-IIa trial of Ad26.COV2.S in healthy adults. Ad26.COV2.S was administered intramuscularly at a dose of 5x10^10 or 1x10^11 viral particles, either as one shot or as two shots given 56 days apart. TCRbeta repertoire sequencing was used to assess the specificity and breadth of SARS-CoV-2-reactive T cell receptors after Ad26.COV2.S vaccination. The TCR-sequenced set comprised about 32 samples: around 20 Ad26.COV2.S vaccine recipients, 5 placebo recipients and 8 SARS-CoV-2 convalescent individuals. Trial participants were randomized into five groups of five, in which low-dose or high-dose Ad26.COV2.S was given once or twice, or placebo was given on both occasions. Throughout the experiments and outcome assessment, investigators stayed blinded to trial group allocation.

The immunoSEQ Assay was the method used to sequence TCRbeta CDR3 regions. After extraction, genomic DNA underwent amplification by bias-controlled multiplex PCR, followed by high-throughput sequencing. Regarding the original processing steps: To quantify the absolute abundance of each unique TCRbeta CDR3 region, sequences were collapsed and filtered. T cell fraction was estimated by normalizing TCRbeta template counts to usable DNA, with usable DNA measured through amplification of reference genes found in all nucleated cells. Repertoire TCRs were annotated as SARS-CoV-2-specific when V gene, CDR3 amino acid sequence and J gene were exactly matched to a known reactive TCR set. The reference SARS-CoV-2 TCR set was derived from MIRA and filtered for enrichment in COVID-19-positive ImmuneCODE repertoires, a step that removed public or cross-reactive TCRs. Based on the MIRA antigens, annotated TCRs were further analysed at the level of specific ORF or position within ORF. Breadth was defined as the number of annotated unique rearrangements divided by the total number of unique productive rearrangements, and depth was defined as the summed frequency of the annotated unique rearrangements. TCR breadth was compared between groups using two-sided Wilcoxon rank-sum tests. TCRdb obtained this table from immuneACCESS and retained in-frame rearrangements with V and J assigned. These tables miss some clones; where compared with another copy, unresolved V genes account for less than half of the shortfall, and the remainder is unexplained. Clone size and the V and J calls come from that table; the DNA yielded D and trimming. This sample comprises 350,000 to 500,000 clones, over 75% of them detected only once. The ten largest account for 9.5% to 15% of the sample.

Inclusive of the bounding cysteine and phenylalanine, the CDR3 is 13 residues long. Just CDR3 DNA is preserved here, 39 bases in frame from base 1. CDR1 and CDR2 are read off the germline V gene (reference sequence) as LNHDA and SQIVND. V was cut back by 3 bases and J by 7 bases, leaving a gap of 9 bases between them. What the research found in general, with its limitations: Substantial breadth of spike-specific CD8+ and CD4+ T cell responses was reported after vaccination. The study lacked the statistical power to compare responses across vaccine doses or regimens. The authors noted that the TCR breadth and depth analyses may have underestimated total T cell responses. Vaccine and placebo recipients had similar non-spike TCR breadth, a finding consistent with the vaccine containing only spike. Spike-specific TCR breadth was higher in Ad26.COV2.S recipients than in placebo recipients (P = 0.0014).

According to the study, the label for this sample's treatment or condition signals: 15 to 20 received Ad26.COV2.S at low or high dose, single or two shots; five or six received placebo; per-sample allocation not given. Repertoires of vaccine and placebo recipients were sequenced from samples collected on day 63 after the first injection. Cohort 1b enrolled 25 adults aged 18-55 years at a single site in Boston, USA, between 29 July and 7 August 2020. Ad26.COV2.S was a replication-incompetent adenovirus type 26 vector that expressed a prefusion-stabilized SARS-CoV-2 spike protein derived from the original Wuhan strain.

The material sequenced was peripheral blood, taken in a trial of Ad26.COV2.S vaccine versus placebo. The sequence links TRBV19 to TRBJ1-4; the D gene is possibly TRBD1, with 5 bases matching. The sequence came from a person aged 18 to 59 who received the Ad26.COV2.S COVID-19 vaccine or a placebo. The CDR3 protein: CASSMGTAEKLFF. The nucleotides read TGTGCCAGTAGTATGGGGACGGCTGAAAAACTGTTTTTT.